What follows are 18 T cell receptor beta chains derived from one specimen sequenced in a study of cytomegalovirus exposure and HLA in healthy donors. With 60 Vbeta and 13 Jbeta primers, the PCR was carried out. Assay used: immunoSEQ multiplex PCR; TCRdb lists only in-frame clones, some missing. The sample lists 75,000 to 90,000 clones, about 77% seen once, with more than 2.5% in the top ten. The sample consisted of PBMCs. These receptors originate from a man aged 50-59 years in good health and CMV-seronegative.

The chain links TRBV6-5 to TRBJ1-1, with D perhaps matching TRBD1 (5 bases). This CDR3 is 14 amino acids long. Trimming pared 6 bases from V and 1 base from J, leaving 12 bases between. In germline, CDR1 is MNHEY, CDR2 SVGAGI. This CDR3 reads CASRAGLKNTEAFF. The CDR3 bases are TGTGCCAGCAGGGCGGGACTTAAGAACACTGAAGCTTTCTTT.

The chain recombines TRBV30 with TRBJ1-1; D is undetermined. The CDR3 is made up of 14 amino acids. V shed 4 bases and J shed 8 bases, with 20 bases lying between them. The V gene's germline CDR1 is GTSNPN and CDR2 SVGIG (reference sequence). CDR3 DNA: TGTGCCTGGAATTTTGGGGAAGCCGGACTCGAAGCTTTCTTT. Translated: CAWNFGEAGLEAFF.

In its sample, this clone was seen a few times. V is TRBV7-8 and J is TRBJ2-5; perhaps TRBD2 as D (6 bases). The CDR3 is 14 amino acids. Germline V CDR1 and CDR2: SGHVS, FQNEAQ. V lost 3 bases and J lost 0, with 8 bases in between. The chain's CDR3 is CASSLDYYQETQYF. CDR3 in DNA: TGTGCCAGCAGCTTGGACTATTACCAAGAGACCCAGTACTTC.

The gene calls are TRBV19 and TRBJ1-5, with TRBD1 identical over 10 bases. V lost 4 bases and J lost 6; bases outside the gene matches: 6. The germline V gene encodes CDR1 LNHDA and CDR2 SQIVND (reference sequence). There are 15 residues in the CDR3. CDR3 coding DNA: TGTGCCAGTAGTAACCGGGACAGGGGCTTTCAGCCCCAGCATTTT. Protein product: CASSNRDRGFQPQHF.

V and J are TRBV6-5 and TRBJ1-1, with a possible D match to TRBD1 (5 bases). Trimming removed 0 bases from V and 4 bases from J, with 9 bases in between. CDR1 is MNHEY and CDR2 is SVGAGI in the germline V gene. The CDR3 loop spans 14 amino acids. DNA for the CDR3: TGTGCCAGCAGTTACTCTTTTAGGGGCACTGAAGCTTTCTTT. It codes for CASSYSFRGTEAFF.

The chain combines TRBV19 with TRBJ2-1; D gene unclear. The CDR3 spans 14 residues. Germline V gene lookup returns CDR1 LNHDA and CDR2 SQIVND (reference sequence). Trimming stripped 4 bases from V and 1 base from J, with 8 bases between. DNA for the CDR3: TGTGCCAGTAGTACAGGAACTTCCTACAATGAGCAGTTCTTC. This codes for CASSTGTSYNEQFF.

This clone was recorded only once. The V and J genes are TRBV5-1 and TRBJ2-3, with 8 bases identical to TRBD1. This CDR3 region has 14 residues. The trim removed 6 bases at V and 0 bases at J, leaving 3 bases unmatched. The germline V gene encodes CDR1 SGHRS and CDR2 YFSETQ. The CDR3 DNA sequence: TGCGCCAGCAAGGACAGGGTCAGCACAGATACGCAGTATTTT. Its protein product is CASKDRVSTDTQYF.

The V gene is TRBV5-5, the J gene TRBJ1-4, with TRBD1 matching over 7 bases. This CDR3 has 15 amino acids. Germline V CDR1 and CDR2: SGHKS, YYEKEE (reference sequence). Germline trimming cut 4 bases from V and 7 bases from J; bases unmatched to any gene: 10. This CDR3 is CASSPTTGVVEKLFF. CDR3 nucleotide sequence: TGTGCCAGCAGCCCAACCACAGGGGTGGTTGAAAAACTGTTTTTT.

Only a few counts were recorded for this clone. This rearrangement joins TRBV5-6 to TRBJ2-5; TRBD1 agrees at 9 bases. Judging by the DNA end, TRBJ2-7 fits better; the J call may be wrong. The CDR3 is made up of 13 amino acids. CDR1 and CDR2 (germline): SGHDT, YYEEEE. As DNA, the CDR3 is TGTGCCAGCAGAAGGGACAGGGTCTACGAGCAGTACTTC. Amino acids: CASRRDRVYEQYF.

This chain joins TRBV5-6 and TRBJ1-6, with a possible D match to TRBD1 (6 bases). The CDR3 totals 14 residues. V lost 0 bases and J 8 bases, leaving 9 bases between the germline ends. Germline V gives CDR1 SGHDT, CDR2 YYEEEE. The CDR3, as DNA: TGTGCCAGCAGCTTGGGGCAGGGGCATTCACCCCTCCACTTT. This translates into CASSLGQGHSPLHF.

The V and J genes are TRBV4-2 and TRBJ2-1; possibly TRBD1 for D (5 bases). Per the germline V gene, CDR1 is LGHNA and CDR2 is YNFKEQ. V was shortened by 2 bases and J by 7 bases, with 18 bases between the two germline ends. The CDR3 contains 16 residues. This CDR3 reads CASSQPQGVGGNEQFF. The CDR3, as DNA: TGTGCCAGCAGCCAACCCCAGGGTGTGGGTGGGAATGAGCAGTTCTTC.

The chain links TRBV9 to TRBJ1-2, with 7 bases aligning to TRBD1. The CDR3 loop spans 12 amino acids. Per the germline V gene, CDR1 is SGDLS and CDR2 is YYNGEE. Losses at the gene ends were 4 bases for V and 8 bases for J; bases not matched to a gene: 5. The CDR3 DNA follows: TGTGCCAGCAGCCCCGCAGGGGGAGGCTACACCTTC. Translation gives CASSPAGGGYTF.

This chain's CDR3 is CAWSVAGENGYTF. The CDR3 coding sequence is TGTGCCTGGAGTGTGGCAGGGGAGAATGGCTACACCTTC. The rearrangement joins TRBV30 to TRBJ1-2, with D possibly matching TRBD1 (6 bases). The CDR3 spans 13 residues. Germline V gives CDR1 GTSNPN, CDR2 SVGIG (reference sequence). V was cut by 0 bases and J by 6 bases, with 11 bases left in between.

This clone occurred a few times. V gene TRBV6-1 combines with J gene TRBJ1-2; a weak D match, TRBD1 (6 bases). V shed 0 bases and J shed 9 bases, with 20 bases lying between them. This CDR3 is built from 16 residues. Germline lookup yields CDR1 MNHNS and CDR2 SASEGT. The CDR3 DNA sequence: TGTGCCAGCAGTGAAGCGCTGGGGGCAGCCACGGTCCGCTACACCTTC. Protein: CASSEALGAATVRYTF.

The J gene is TRBJ2-3, the V gene TRBV4-1; 7 bases are shared with TRBD2. CDR1 and CDR2 (germline): MGHRA, YSYEKL. The trim removed 7 bases at V and 2 bases at J, leaving 3 bases unmatched. The CDR3 is made up of 13 amino acids. The chain's CDR3 is CASKAGITDTQYF. DNA of the CDR3: TGCGCCAGCAAAGCGGGGATCACAGATACGCAGTATTTT.

The J gene is TRBJ1-2, the V gene TRBV25-1; a weak D match, TRBD1 (5 bases). The germline V gene has CDR1 MGHDK and CDR2 SYGVNS. Trimming took off 10 bases at V and 4 bases at J, with 13 bases between the two ends. CDR3 size: 12 residues. Written as DNA, the CDR3 is TGTGCCATCCAGACAGAGACCTATGGCTACACCTTC. This encodes CAIQTETYGYTF.

J is TRBJ2-3 and V is TRBV10-1; possibly TRBD2 for D (6 bases). Trimming stripped 4 bases from V and 2 bases from J, with 19 bases between. The CDR3 is 17 amino acids. Germline assignment: CDR1 WNHNN and CDR2 SYGVQD (reference sequence). The CDR3 sequence is CASSVGRGASATDTQYF. The CDR3 DNA follows: TGCGCCAGCAGTGTAGGCCGTGGGGCTAGCGCCACAGATACGCAGTATTTT.

V gene TRBV6-6 combines with J gene TRBJ1-6; 7 nucleotides agree with TRBD1. Germline values: CDR1 MNHNY, CDR2 SVGAGI (reference sequence). Germline trimming cut 2 bases from V and 8 bases from J; bases unmatched to any gene: 6. CDR3 size: 15 residues. DNA for the CDR3: TGTGCCAGCAGTTACCCGAGGGGGCGTGATTCACCCCTCCACTTT. Amino acid sequence: CASSYPRGRDSPLHF.